In this sample, the clone carrying this T cell receptor beta chain turned up once. This record belongs to a study of blood T cell repertoires in COVID-19. Study details: In each case, the material was cDNA or gDNA derived from T cells, B-cell-depleted T cells, or PBMCs.

Sequenced by immunoSEQ multiplex PCR; TCRdb stores in-frame clones only, minus some. This table holds over 50,000 clones, approximately 81% found once. Germline V gene data show CDR1 as MDHEN and CDR2 as SYDVKM. CDR3 length: 15 amino acids. V shed 2 bases and J 5 bases; nucleotides not matched to a gene: 8. The rearrangement uses TRBV28 and TRBJ1-2, with 7 positions matching TRBD1. Sequencing was performed on PBMCs or T cells enriched from blood (not recorded which). The sequence derives from a woman in her 40s with acute COVID-19. The CDR3: CASSLGGGVRYGYTF. In DNA form, the CDR3 reads TGTGCCAGCAGTTTAGGAGGGGGCGTCCGATATGGCTACACCTTC.